This is a list of T cell receptor beta chains from one sample in a study of CD8+ T cells in alopecia areata. Sequenced by immunoSEQ multiplex PCR; TCRdb stores in-frame clones only, minus some. The sample lists fewer than 150,000 clones, 35% to 40% occurring once. What was sequenced was CD4+ T cells sorted from blood. Receptor source: a human donor with alopecia areata. Each CDR3 is given with its conserved first and last residue. D genes are given only for firm matches.

j_call d_call v_call cdr3_aa
TRBJ2-7 NA TRBV29-1 CSVELSSYEQYF
TRBJ2-7 NA TRBV5-4 CASSGKTANPYEQYF
TRBJ2-2 NA TRBV7-2 CASSLIPPRKNTGELFF
TRBJ2-1 NA TRBV19 CASSIGGYNEQFF
TRBJ1-5 TRBD1 TRBV19 CASKTGDLYQPQHF
TRBJ1-1 NA TRBV29-1 CSGGEQGRAEAFF
TRBJ2-3 NA TRBV7-9 CAIELRADTDTQYF
TRBJ1-2 TRBD1 TRBV28 CASMRGTGHYGYTF
TRBJ1-2 NA TRBV30 CAWTPSGRGGYTF
TRBJ2-3 NA TRBV29-1 CSVETRGHSTDTQYF
TRBJ2-3 NA TRBV29-1 CSVGSGPTTHTDTQYF
TRBJ2-7 NA TRBV6-5 CASSYTGSAYEQYF
TRBJ2-3 TRBD2 TRBV4-1 CASSQGLASGGSTDTQYF
TRBJ2-2 NA TRBV7-3 CASSAQGSNTGELFF
TRBJ2-1 TRBD2 TRBV30 CAWKSGRNSYNEQFF
TRBJ2-1 NA TRBV29-1 CSVEDLRRSAHNEQFF
TRBJ2-1 TRBD1 TRBV9 CASSVVGQGYNEQFF